These T cell receptor beta chains were read from a single sample in a study of blood T cells in healthy people across ages. From the 5' RACE reads, TCRdb called clonotypes with MiXCR, one entry per CDR3 protein. The table has hundreds of thousands of distinct CDR3 sequences, around 49% seen once; the top ten hold roughly a third. Input material: blood. The source is a woman aged 60-75 years in good health. Both conserved end residues are part of each CDR3. The D gene is left open where the match is weak. Only part of the rows carry a size: once, few, many, or a class if the clone is expanded.

TRBV7-6	.	TRBJ1-1	TRBD1	TGTGCCAGCAGCATAGCCACAGGGGGCTACACTGAAGCTTTCTTT	CASSIATGGYTEAFF
TRBV27	many	TRBJ2-7	.	TGTGCCAGCAGTGTCACATGGGGCGAGCAGTACTTC	CASSVTWGEQYF
TRBV29-1	few	TRBJ1-2	.	TGCAGCGTTGAAGATCCTGGCAGCTATGGCTACACCTTC	CSVEDPGSYGYTF
TRBV18	.	TRBJ2-1	.	TGTGCCAGCTCACCGCCGACTAGTGAGCAGTTCTTC	CASSPPTSEQFF
TRBV29-1	.	TRBJ1-1	.	TGCAGCGTTTTACAGGGCCCCAGCACTGAAGCTTTCTTT	CSVLQGPSTEAFF
TRBV2	once	TRBJ2-7	TRBD1	TGTGCCAGTACCGGGACAGCTCACTCCTACGAGCAGTACTTC	CASTGTAHSYEQYF
TRBV29-1	few	TRBJ1-5	.	TGCAGCGTCGGACGTGAAAATCAGCCCCAGCATTTT	CSVGRENQPQHF
TRBV2	few	TRBJ1-2	.	TGTGCCAGCAGTGAACAGGCAGGGTCCTATGGCTACACCTTC	CASSEQAGSYGYTF
TRBV29-1	.	TRBJ2-1	.	TGCAGCGTTGGCTACAGGGCTGAGCAGTTCTTC	CSVGYRAEQFF
TRBV6-5	.	TRBJ1-5	TRBD1	TGTGCCAGCAGTTACGCCTACACAGGGGGCAGAGATTATCAGCCCCAGCATTTT	CASSYAYTGGRDYQPQHF
TRBV5-1	.	TRBJ2-1	.	TGCGCCAGCAACAGGGAAGGGACCTACAATGAGCAGTTCTTC	CASNREGTYNEQFF
TRBV18	.	TRBJ2-3	TRBD2	TGTGCCAGCTCACCATGGGAGGGGCGGACAGATACGCAGTATTTT	CASSPWEGRTDTQYF
TRBV20-1	few	TRBJ2-5	.	TGCAGTGCCGGAATTGGGGTCCAAGAGACCCAGTACTTC	CSAGIGVQETQYF
TRBV29-1	few	TRBJ2-5	TRBD2	TGCAGCATACCGGGACTAGCGGGAGGGCCGGGAGAGACCCAGTACTTC	CSIPGLAGGPGETQYF
TRBV9	.	TRBJ2-7	TRBD2	TGTGCCAGCAGCGTAGACGGGACTACCTACAATGAGCAGTACTTC	CASSVDGTTYNEQYF